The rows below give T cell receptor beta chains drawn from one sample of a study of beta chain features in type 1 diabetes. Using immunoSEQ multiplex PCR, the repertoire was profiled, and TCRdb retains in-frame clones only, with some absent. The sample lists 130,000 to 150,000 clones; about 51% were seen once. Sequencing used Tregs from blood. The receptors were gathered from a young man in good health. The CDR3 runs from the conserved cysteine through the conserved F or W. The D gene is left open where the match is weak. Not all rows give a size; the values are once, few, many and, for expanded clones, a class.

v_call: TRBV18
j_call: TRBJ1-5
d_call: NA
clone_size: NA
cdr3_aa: CASSRDTNQPQHF
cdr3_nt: TGTGCCAGCTCCCGGGACACCAATCAGCCCCAGCATTTT

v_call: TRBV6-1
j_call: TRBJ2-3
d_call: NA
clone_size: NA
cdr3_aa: CASLLNTDTQYF
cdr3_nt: TGTGCCAGCTTACTTAACACAGATACGCAGTATTTT

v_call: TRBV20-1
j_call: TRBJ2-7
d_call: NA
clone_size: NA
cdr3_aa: CSASGYREQYF
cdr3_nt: TGCAGTGCTTCAGGGTATCGGGAGCAGTACTTC

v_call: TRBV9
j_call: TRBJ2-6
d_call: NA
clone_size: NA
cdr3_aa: CASSGRNRAFAGANVLTF
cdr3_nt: TGTGCCAGCAGCGGAAGGAACAGGGCGTTCGCTGGGGCCAACGTCCTGACTTTC

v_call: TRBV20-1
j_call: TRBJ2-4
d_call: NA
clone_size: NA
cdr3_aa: CNPRRANIQYF
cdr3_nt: TGCAATCCCCGGCGGGCAAACATTCAGTACTTC

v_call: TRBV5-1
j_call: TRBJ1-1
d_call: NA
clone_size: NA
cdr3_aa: CASSRETPPNEAFF
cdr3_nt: TGCGCCAGCAGCCGGGAAACCCCCCCTAATGAAGCTTTCTTT

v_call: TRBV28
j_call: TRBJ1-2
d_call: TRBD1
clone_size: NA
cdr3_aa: CASSSGQPPYGYTF
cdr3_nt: TGTGCCAGCAGCTCGGGACAGCCTCCCTATGGCTACACCTTC

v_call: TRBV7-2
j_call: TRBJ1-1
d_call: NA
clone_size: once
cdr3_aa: CASNKGTHMNTEAFF
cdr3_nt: TGTGCCAGCAACAAGGGGACACACATGAACACTGAAGCTTTCTTT

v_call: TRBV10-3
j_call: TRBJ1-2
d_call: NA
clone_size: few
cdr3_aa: CAISEPSGAYGYTF
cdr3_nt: TGTGCCATCAGCGAACCTTCAGGGGCCTATGGCTACACCTTC

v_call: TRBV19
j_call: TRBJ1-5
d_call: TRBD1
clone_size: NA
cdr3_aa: CASNGRDRGAIINQPQHF
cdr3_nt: TGTGCCAGTAATGGCCGGGACAGGGGCGCAATAATCAATCAGCCCCAGCATTTT

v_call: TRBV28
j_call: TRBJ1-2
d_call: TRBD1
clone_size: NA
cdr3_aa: CASRILDRGRDGYTF
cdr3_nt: TGTGCCAGCAGAATTTTGGACAGGGGCCGCGATGGCTACACCTTC

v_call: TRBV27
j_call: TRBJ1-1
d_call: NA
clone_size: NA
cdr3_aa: CASSSPFSEAFF
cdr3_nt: TGTGCCAGCAGTTCTCCGTTTTCGGAAGCTTTCTTT

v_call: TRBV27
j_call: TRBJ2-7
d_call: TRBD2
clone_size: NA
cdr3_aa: CASRALGTSRYEQYF
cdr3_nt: TGTGCCAGCAGAGCCCTCGGGACTAGCAGATACGAGCAGTACTTC

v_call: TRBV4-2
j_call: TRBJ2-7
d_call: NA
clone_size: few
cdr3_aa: CASSPSEGSYHEQYF
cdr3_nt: TGTGCCAGCAGCCCCTCGGAGGGCAGCTACCACGAGCAGTACTTC

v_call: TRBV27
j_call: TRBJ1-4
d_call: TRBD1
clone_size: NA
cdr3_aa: CASSVQGFLGKLFF
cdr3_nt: TGTGCCAGCAGTGTACAGGGGTTCCTCGGAAAACTGTTTTTT

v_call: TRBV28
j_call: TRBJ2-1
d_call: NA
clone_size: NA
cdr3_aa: CASSQGLVGNEQFF
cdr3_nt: TGTGCCAGCAGCCAGGGACTCGTTGGGAATGAGCAGTTCTTC

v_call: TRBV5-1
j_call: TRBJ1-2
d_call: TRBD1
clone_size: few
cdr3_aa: CASSTGDSGYTF
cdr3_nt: TGCGCCAGCAGCACCGGGGACAGCGGCTACACCTTC

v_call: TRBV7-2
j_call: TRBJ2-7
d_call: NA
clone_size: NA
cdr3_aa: CASRIDREAYEQYF
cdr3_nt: TGTGCCAGCAGGATAGACAGGGAGGCCTACGAGCAGTACTTC

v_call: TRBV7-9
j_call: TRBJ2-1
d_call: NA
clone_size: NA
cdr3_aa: CASSFIGSYNEQFF
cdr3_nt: TGTGCCAGCAGCTTTATCGGCTCCTACAATGAGCAGTTCTTC

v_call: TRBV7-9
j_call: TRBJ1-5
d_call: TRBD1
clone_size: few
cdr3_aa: CASRSGTDSNQPQHF
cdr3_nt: TGTGCCAGCAGATCCGGGACAGACTCCAATCAGCCCCAGCATTTT

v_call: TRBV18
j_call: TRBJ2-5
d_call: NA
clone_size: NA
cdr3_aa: CASSHRDFRETQYF
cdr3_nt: TGTGCCAGCTCACACAGGGATTTTCGGGAGACCCAGTACTTC

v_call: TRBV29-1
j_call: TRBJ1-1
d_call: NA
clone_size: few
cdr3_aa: CSVVRTQGFPEAFF
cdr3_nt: TGCAGCGTTGTGCGCACACAGGGATTCCCTGAAGCTTTCTTT

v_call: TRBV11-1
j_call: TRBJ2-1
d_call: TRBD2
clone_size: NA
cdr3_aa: CASSFGGRAADEQFF
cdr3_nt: TGTGCCAGCAGCTTCGGCGGGAGGGCCGCGGATGAGCAGTTCTTC

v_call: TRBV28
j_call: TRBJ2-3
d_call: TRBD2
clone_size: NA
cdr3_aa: CASSQLAGGGDTQYF
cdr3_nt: TGTGCCAGCAGTCAACTAGCGGGAGGGGGAGATACGCAGTATTTT